This T cell receptor beta chain derives from a study of OX40 agonist ivuxolimab in advanced cancers. Study-wide context: Ivuxolimab, which targeted the costimulatory receptor OX40 (CD134), was an agonistic, fully human IgG2 monoclonal antibody. Peripheral TCRbeta sequencing was intended to test whether TCR sequence diversity was altered and clonal T-cell expansion was caused by ivuxolimab. The dose-escalation cohort was roughly 83% male with a mean age of about 60 years, ranging from about 23 to 85. Partial responses were achieved by three dose-escalation patients, of whom one had hepatocellular carcinoma and two had cutaneous melanoma. The paper covers the monotherapy dose-escalation part of the phase I ivuxolimab trial, which included N ≈ 50 patients. Of the approximately 50 dose-escalation patients, hepatocellular carcinoma was present in about 20, melanoma in roughly 15, renal cell carcinoma in 9 and head and neck cancer in 9. Intravenous ivuxolimab was administered to patients every 2 weeks at six dose levels: 0.01, 0.1, 0.3, 1.5, 3 and 10 mg/kg. Prior anti-PD-1, anti-PD-L1 or anti-CTLA-4 therapy was permitted, and 40% of dose-escalation patients had received checkpoint inhibitors. Beyond this particular receptor, the publication reports: At doses of 0.1 to 3.0 mg/kg, clonal expansion of both CD4+ and CD8+ T cells in blood was seen between baseline and week 6. Low levels of normalized T-cell clonal expansion were also seen in some nonresponding patients. In partial responders in the 0.1-3.0 mg/kg groups, normalized peripheral clonal expansion was found to be among the lowest, especially among CD8+ T cells. On average, CD8+ T cells showed more expanded clones than CD4+ T cells after ivuxolimab. Antigen specificity was not determined for the clonally expanded peripheral T cells.

Turning to this clone: Its antigen is unknown. The sample holds no much larger clone one base away, and base qualities are not on file.

Genomic DNA was extracted from sorted cells for sequencing of the TCRbeta CDR3 region. The immunoSEQ Assay was used to sequence the TCRbeta CDR3 regions. TCRdb re-hosts the immuneACCESS table, in-frame sequences only. Its copies lack some clones; in the studies checked, an unresolved V gene accounts for under half of them, and the cause for the rest is not known. The sample includes over 55,000 clones, with roughly 84% observed a single time. The ten largest clones represent about 0.72% of the sample. The trial excluded patients who had a history of autoimmune disease or who were on systemic immunosuppression. In every dose cohort, peripheral blood was drawn for TCR sequencing at baseline, cycle 4 day 1, and cycle 7 day 1. Samples were obtained from an open-label, multicenter, first-in-human phase I dose-escalation trial of ivuxolimab. The trial enrolled adults with locally advanced or metastatic head and neck squamous cell, hepatocellular, melanoma or renal cell carcinoma. CD4+ and CD8+ T cells were sorted separately from peripheral blood before TCR sequencing.

V gives up 4 bases and J gives up 0 bases, and the segment between their germline ends measures 12 bases. Including the terminal cysteine and phenylalanine, the CDR3 comprises 16 residues. The retained sequence is limited to the CDR3, 48 bases, with the frame set at the first base. The germline V gene sets CDR1 to MGHDK and CDR2 to SYGVNS. The receptor comes from an adult with an advanced solid tumor such as melanoma, head and neck, liver or kidney cancer. The chain employs TRBV25-1 and TRBJ1-4, and the D gene may be TRBD1, 5 bases matching. Sample: CD4+ or CD8+ T cells sorted from blood, taken in a trial of the OX40 agonist ivuxolimab. The sequenced DNA: TGTGCCAGCAGTGGCCACAGGACTGCAACTAATGAAAAACTGTTTTTT. Its coded protein is CASSGHRTATNEKLFF.